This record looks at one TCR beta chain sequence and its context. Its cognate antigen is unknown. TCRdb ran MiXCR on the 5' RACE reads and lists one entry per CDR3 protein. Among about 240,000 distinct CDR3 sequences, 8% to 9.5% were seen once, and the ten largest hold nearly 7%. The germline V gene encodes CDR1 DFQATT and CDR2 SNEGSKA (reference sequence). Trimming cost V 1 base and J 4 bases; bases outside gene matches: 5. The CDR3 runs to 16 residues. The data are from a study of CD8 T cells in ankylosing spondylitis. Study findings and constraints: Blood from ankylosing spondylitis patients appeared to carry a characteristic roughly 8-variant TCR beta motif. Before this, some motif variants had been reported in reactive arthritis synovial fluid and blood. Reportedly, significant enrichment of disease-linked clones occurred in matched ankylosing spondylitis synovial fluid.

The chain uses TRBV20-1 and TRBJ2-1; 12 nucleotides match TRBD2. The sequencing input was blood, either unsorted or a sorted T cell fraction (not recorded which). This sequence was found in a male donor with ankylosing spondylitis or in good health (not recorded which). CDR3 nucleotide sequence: TGCAGTGCTAGAGTGCTAGCGGGAGGGTTATACAATGAGCAGTTCTTC. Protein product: CSARVLAGGLYNEQFF.